These T cell receptor beta chains were read from a single sample in a study of shared clonotypes between healthy human individuals. Assay used: immunoSEQ multiplex PCR; TCRdb lists only in-frame clones, some missing. The sample lists approximately 710,000 clones, roughly 91% occurring once. Sequenced material: memory CD8+ T cells from PBMCs. The receptors derive from a man between 18 and 29 years old in good health. Some clones in this sample may be carry-over from other donors' samples. CDR3s include the opening cysteine and the closing phenylalanine or tryptophan. The D gene is left open where the match is weak. The listing skips clone size in some rows; elsewhere it reads once, few, many or a size class.

d_gene | abundance | j_gene | v_gene | CDR3aa | CDR3nt
NA | NA | TRBJ2-7 | TRBV28 | CASSFARELTYEQYF | TGTGCCAGCAGTTTTGCTAGGGAACTAACCTACGAGCAGTACTTC
NA | NA | TRBJ1-2 | TRBV14 | CASSATGAGYGYTF | TGTGCCAGCAGCGCAACTGGGGCTGGCTATGGCTACACCTTC
TRBD2 | NA | TRBJ2-2 | TRBV5-5 | CASSFPGLAGGELFF | TGTGCCAGCAGCTTTCCGGGACTAGCCGGCGGGGAGCTGTTTTTT
TRBD2 | NA | TRBJ2-1 | TRBV28 | CASSHRTSGKIYNEQFF | TGTGCCAGCAGTCACCGGACTAGCGGGAAGATTTACAATGAGCAGTTCTTC
NA | NA | TRBJ2-7 | TRBV28 | CASIGNEQYF | TGTGCCTCCATCGGTAACGAGCAGTACTTC
TRBD1 | once | TRBJ1-2 | TRBV7-9 | CASSFPAGQETHGYTF | TGTGCCAGCAGCTTCCCCGCCGGACAGGAGACCCATGGCTACACCTTC
NA | NA | TRBJ2-7 | TRBV7-2 | CASSLVPAEEQYF | TGTGCCAGCAGCTTAGTGCCGGCGGAGGAGCAGTACTTC
NA | NA | TRBJ2-7 | TRBV2 | CASSEAGYSGYEQYF | TGTGCCAGCAGTGAGGCAGGGTACAGTGGTTACGAGCAGTACTTC
NA | NA | TRBJ1-1 | TRBV6-1 | CAISESSVNRNTEAFF | TGTGCCATCAGTGAGAGCTCCGTGAACCGTAACACTGAAGCTTTCTTT
NA | NA | TRBJ1-3 | TRBV28 | CASSLNRETGNTIYF | TGTGCCAGCAGCCTGAACAGGGAGACTGGAAACACCATATATTTT
TRBD1 | NA | TRBJ2-1 | TRBV11-1 | CASSLVTGGSYNEQFF | TGTGCCAGCAGCTTAGTAACAGGGGGATCCTACAATGAGCAGTTCTTC
TRBD2 | NA | TRBJ2-1 | TRBV28 | CASSSRGLGIVDEQFF | TGTGCCAGCAGTTCACGCGGACTAGGAATAGTTGATGAGCAGTTCTTC
NA | NA | TRBJ2-1 | TRBV6-1 | CASRATGAHNEQFF | TGTGCCAGCAGGGCCACGGGGGCCCACAATGAGCAGTTCTTC
NA | NA | TRBJ1-4 | TRBV28 | CASSLLAGRNEKLFF | TGTGCCAGCAGTTTGTTGGCAGGGCGTAATGAAAAACTGTTTTTT
TRBD1 | NA | TRBJ2-3 | TRBV28 | CASSLWQGAADTQYF | TGTGCCAGCAGTTTATGGCAGGGGGCGGCAGATACGCAGTATTTT
NA | NA | TRBJ2-1 | TRBV5-6 | CASSLLPFLGNEQFF | TGTGCCAGCAGCTTACTGCCCTTCCTTGGCAATGAGCAGTTCTTC
NA | NA | TRBJ2-7 | TRBV7-9 | CASSPPSNRYSYEQYF | TGTGCCAGCAGCCCACCTTCAAACAGGTACTCCTACGAGCAGTACTTC
NA | NA | TRBJ2-7 | TRBV7-9 | CASSSREGPSYEQYF | TGTGCCAGCAGCTCCCGTGAAGGGCCCTCCTACGAGCAGTACTTC
NA | NA | TRBJ1-1 | TRBV28 | CASSFRVNTEAFF | TGTGCCAGCAGTTTTCGAGTGAACACTGAAGCTTTCTTT
NA | NA | TRBJ1-5 | TRBV15 | CATSRVGKGQPQHF | TGTGCCACCAGCAGAGTTGGTAAAGGACAGCCCCAGCATTTT
NA | NA | TRBJ1-2 | TRBV10-3 | CAIRNFEWTEANYGYTF | TGTGCCATCAGAAACTTCGAGTGGACCGAAGCTAACTATGGCTACACCTTC
TRBD1 | NA | TRBJ2-1 | TRBV6-4 | CASSPSGGNGNEQFF | TGTGCCAGCAGTCCCTCAGGGGGTAATGGCAATGAGCAGTTCTTC
NA | NA | TRBJ2-5 | TRBV27 | CASSLGRSVAGGETQYF | TGTGCCAGCAGTTTAGGTCGTTCGGTAGCCGGGGGTGAGACCCAGTACTTC
NA | NA | TRBJ1-3 | TRBV28 | CASTQGLSSGNTIYF | TGTGCCAGCACCCAGGGTCTTTCCTCTGGAAACACCATATATTTT
TRBD2 | NA | TRBJ2-7 | TRBV4-3 | CASSPGVGGRWSYEQYF | TGCGCCAGCAGCCCAGGAGTGGGCGGGAGGTGGTCCTACGAGCAGTACTTC
NA | NA | TRBJ2-7 | TRBV5-6 | CASSLSGLDHEQYF | TGTGCCAGCAGCTTGTCGGGGCTAGACCACGAGCAGTACTTC